The 8 T cell receptor beta chains presented below share a single source sample, sequenced in a study of blood T cells in healthy people across ages. Through a sample-barcoded 5' primer and a J-beta primer mix, a second PCR was run for roughly 7 to 12 cycles. In TCRdb, the 5' RACE reads were re-called with MiXCR into one record per CDR3 protein. The data show some 730,000 distinct CDR3 sequences, with about a fifth seen just once and 22% held by the top ten. Material for sequencing was blood. These receptor sequences come from a man aged 65 to 79 in good health.

The V gene is TRBV24-1, the J gene TRBJ2-5, with D maybe TRBD2 (6 bases). The CDR3 extends over 13 amino acids. CDR1 is KGHDR, CDR2 SFDVKD, per germline. Deletions cut 0 bases from V and 5 bases from J, with 6 bases between. The CDR3 protein is CATSDLGGETQYF. CDR3 in DNA: TGTGCCACCAGTGATTTGGGGGGGGAGACCCAGTACTTC.

This sequence joins TRBV12-3 or TRBV12-4 and TRBJ1-5; TRBD1 is a possible D gene (6 bases). The CDR3 has 14 amino acids. The ends were cut back, 5 bases at V and 3 bases at J, with 11 bases in the middle. The CDR3 DNA reads TGTGCCAGCAGTCCCGGACAGCACAATCAGCCCCAGCATTTT. This gives the protein CASSPGQHNQPQHF.

There are a few counts of this clonotype. The CDR3 reads CASSPTTGRGDYGYTF. The CDR3 coding sequence is TGTGCCAGCAGCCCTACGACAGGGAGGGGGGACTATGGCTACACCTTC. The genes are TRBV7-9 and TRBJ1-2; 7 bases line up with TRBD1. V shed 5 bases, J shed 3 bases, and the junction held 12 bases outside the gene matches. Germline lookup yields CDR1 SEHNR and CDR2 FQNEAQ (reference sequence). CDR3 length: 16 amino acids.

The V call is TRBV7-9, the J call TRBJ1-1, with D possibly being TRBD1 (6 bases). CDR1 and CDR2 from the germline V gene are SEHNR and FQNEAQ (reference sequence). There are 12 residues in the CDR3. V lost 3 bases, J lost 9 bases, and 11 bases lay in between. The CDR3 region has the DNA TGTGCCAGCAGCTTTAACAGGGTTCAAGCTTTCTTT. Encoded protein: CASSFNRVQAFF.

The chain uses TRBV5-1 and TRBJ1-3; D is uncertain. V was cut by 0 bases and J by 0 bases, with 10 bases left in between. From germline, CDR1 is SGHRS and CDR2 YFSETQ. This CDR3 is 16 amino acids long. CDR3 sequence: CASSLGGANSGNTIYF. In DNA form, the CDR3 reads TGCGCCAGCAGCTTGGGGGGTGCGAACTCTGGAAACACCATATATTTT.

The gene calls are TRBV9 and TRBJ2-1, with TRBD1 matching over 11 bases. From germline, CDR1 is SGDLS and CDR2 YYNGEE. There are 17 residues in the CDR3. V was clipped by 1 base and J by 7 bases; unmatched bases: 10. The CDR3, as DNA: TGTGCCAGCAGCGTATCTACCGGGACAGGGGGTAGGAATGAGCAGTTCTTC. Protein product: CASSVSTGTGGRNEQFF.

The rearrangement joins TRBV5-1 to TRBJ1-3; TRBD1 matches 9 bases. Germline V gene sequence: CDR1 SGHRS, CDR2 YFSETQ. V shed 4 bases, J shed 0 bases, and the junction held 14 bases outside the gene matches. This CDR3 is 19 amino acids long. The CDR3 nucleotides are TGCGCCAGCAGCAAGGAGGGACAGGGAGACATAATCTCTGGAAACACCATATATTTT. Protein sequence: CASSKEGQGDIISGNTIYF.

The chain recombines TRBV6-5 with TRBJ2-7, with 10 bases fitting TRBD1. This CDR3 is built from 15 residues. Trimming removed 3 bases from V and 6 bases from J; junction bases left unmatched: 8. Germline-derived CDR1 and CDR2 are MNHEY and SVGAGI. The CDR3 sequence is CASSYRQGANREQYF. CDR3 nucleotide sequence: TGTGCCAGCAGTTATCGACAGGGGGCTAATCGCGAGCAGTACTTC.